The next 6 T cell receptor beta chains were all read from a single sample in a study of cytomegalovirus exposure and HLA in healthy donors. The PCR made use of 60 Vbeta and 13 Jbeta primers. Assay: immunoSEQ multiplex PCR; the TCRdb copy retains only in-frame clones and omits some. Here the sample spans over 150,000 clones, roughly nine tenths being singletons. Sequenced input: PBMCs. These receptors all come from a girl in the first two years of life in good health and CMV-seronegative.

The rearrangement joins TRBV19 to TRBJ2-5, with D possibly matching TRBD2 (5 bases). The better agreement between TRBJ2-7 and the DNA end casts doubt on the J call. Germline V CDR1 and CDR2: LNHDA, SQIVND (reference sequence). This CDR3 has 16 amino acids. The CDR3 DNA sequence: TGTGCCAGTAGTATAACCGGGAAGGCCCTTAGGTACGAGCAGTACTTC. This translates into CASSITGKALRYEQYF.

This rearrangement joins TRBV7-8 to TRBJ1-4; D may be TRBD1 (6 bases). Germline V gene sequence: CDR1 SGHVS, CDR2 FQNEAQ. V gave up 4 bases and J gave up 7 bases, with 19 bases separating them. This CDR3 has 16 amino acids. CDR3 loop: CASSSFRDTLLEKLFF. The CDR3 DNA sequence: TGTGCCAGCAGCTCCTTTCGGGACACTCTCCTTGAAAAACTGTTTTTT.

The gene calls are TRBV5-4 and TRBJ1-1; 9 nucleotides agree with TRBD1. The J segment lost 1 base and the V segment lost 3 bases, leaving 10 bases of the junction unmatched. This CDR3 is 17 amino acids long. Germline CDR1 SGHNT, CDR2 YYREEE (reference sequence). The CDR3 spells CASSSPGQGLGNTEAFF. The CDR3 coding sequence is TGTGCCAGCAGCTCCCCGGGACAGGGCCTAGGGAACACTGAAGCTTTCTTT.

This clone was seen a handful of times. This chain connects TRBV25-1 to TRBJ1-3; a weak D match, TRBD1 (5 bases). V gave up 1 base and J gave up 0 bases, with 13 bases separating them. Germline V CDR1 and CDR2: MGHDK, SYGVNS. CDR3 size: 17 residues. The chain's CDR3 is CASSESRWGDSGNTIYF. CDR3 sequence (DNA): TGTGCCAGCAGTGAATCACGGTGGGGGGACTCTGGAAACACCATATATTTT.

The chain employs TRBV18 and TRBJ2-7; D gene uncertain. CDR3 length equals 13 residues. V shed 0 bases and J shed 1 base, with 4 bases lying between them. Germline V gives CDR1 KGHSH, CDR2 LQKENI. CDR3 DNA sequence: TGTGCCAGCTCACCACCACAGTCCTACGAGCAGTACTTC. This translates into CASSPPQSYEQYF.

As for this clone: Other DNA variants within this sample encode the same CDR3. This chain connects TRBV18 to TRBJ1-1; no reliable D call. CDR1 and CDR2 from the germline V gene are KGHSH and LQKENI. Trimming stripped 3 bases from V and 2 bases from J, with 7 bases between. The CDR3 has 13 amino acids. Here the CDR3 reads CASSPGLNTEAFF. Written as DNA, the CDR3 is TGTGCCAGCTCACCCGGACTTAACACTGAAGCTTTCTTT. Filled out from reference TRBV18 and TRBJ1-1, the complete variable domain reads NAGVMQNPRHLVRRRGQEARLRCSPMKGHSHVYWYRQLPEEGLKFMVYLQKENIIDESGMPKERFSAEFPKEGPSILRIQQVVRGDSAAYFCASSPGLNTEAFFGQGTRLTVV.